Below, one T cell receptor (beta chain) is given with its context. Antigen specificity is unknown. This sample is part of a study of shared clonotypes between healthy human individuals. The protocol was immunoSEQ multiplex PCR, while the TCRdb copy is restricted to in-frame clones and leaves out a portion. The data contain 900,000 to 1,200,000 clones, more than 75% of them singletons. CDR3 length equals 12 residues. The germline CDR1 and CDR2 sequences are MDHEN and SYDVKM. V was shortened by 7 bases and J by 1 base, with 7 bases between the two germline ends. Healthy HIV-negative adults without recent acute infections or vaccinations served as donors. All the donors were Caucasian adults who lived in Nashville, Tennessee. The study, taken as a whole, reports: The study drew on few donors, limiting represented genetic and exposure-history diversity. Naive subsets tended to show greater estimated richness than memory subsets.

Sequencing input: memory CD4+ T cells from PBMCs. Subset: CD45RA-negative fraction. This TCR was recovered from a man younger than 35 in good health. Some clones in this sample may be carry-over from other donors' samples. The rearrangement links TRBV28 to TRBJ2-5; D unclear. The CDR3 bases are TGTGCCAGCAAAACACTCCAAGAGACCCAGTACTTC. This encodes CASKTLQETQYF.